The 23 T cell receptor beta chains below come from one sample, sequenced in a study of cytomegalovirus exposure and HLA in healthy donors (dated by TCRdb to 2016 to 2017). Library preparation employed the immunoSEQ multiplex PCR assay. For the multiplex PCR, a mixture combining 60 forward primers for TCR Vbeta segments and 13 reverse primers for TCR Jbeta segments was used. TCRdb stores this immuneACCESS table with in-frame sequences only. Part of the clones is absent; in the studies checked, under half of the shortfall reflects unresolved V genes, and no reason is known for the rest. Across this sample there are some 150,000 clones, with roughly two thirds seen only once. The ten largest clones take up approximately 14% of the sample. Sample: PBMCs. These receptors were collected from a human donor in good health.

With respect to this clone: An end of the junction does not agree with germline; a read error may underlie this. The chain joins TRBV7-7 to TRBJ1-3; TRBD1 matches at 7 bases. From germline, CDR1 is SSHAT and CDR2 FNYEAQ (reference sequence). The CDR3 extends over 15 amino acids. The chain's CDR3 is CASSLDQGAGNTIYF. The CDR3 DNA sequence: TGTGCTAGCAGCTTAGACCAGGGGGCTGGAAACACCATATATTTT.

The chain combines TRBV5-1 with TRBJ2-7, with 7 bases that match TRBD1. The CDR3 length is 15 residues. Germline lookup yields CDR1 SGHRS and CDR2 YFSETQ. V was pared by 4 bases and J by 0 bases, with 7 bases of the junction left unmatched. The CDR3 DNA follows: TGCGCCAGCAGCGAGAGACAGGGTAGCTCCTACGAGCAGTACTTC. It translates to CASSERQGSSYEQYF.

This clone came up once. The J gene is TRBJ2-1, the V gene TRBV9; D not certain. The CDR3 loop spans 11 amino acids. Germline V CDR1 and CDR2: SGDLS, YYNGEE. Between the trimmed V and J ends, which lost 0 bases and 7 bases, there was a span of 2 bases. The CDR3 spells CASSVANEQFF. DNA for the CDR3: TGTGCCAGCAGCGTAGCGAATGAGCAGTTCTTC. The full variable domain, its missing parts supplied by reference TRBV9 and TRBJ2-1, is DSGVTQTPKHLITATGQRVTLRCSPRSGDLSVYWYQQSLDQGLQFLIQYYNGEERAKGNILERFSAQQFPDLHSELNLSSLELGDSALYFCASSVANEQFFGPGTRLTVL.

The chain joins TRBV9 to TRBJ2-7, with 7 bases matching TRBD1. Looked up from germline, CDR1 is SGDLS and CDR2 is YYNGEE. This CDR3 has 13 amino acids. J gave up 5 bases and V 1 base, and 3 bases lay outside the gene matches. The CDR3 protein is CASSVTGQDEQYF. CDR3 sequence (DNA): TGTGCCAGCAGCGTAACAGGACAGGACGAGCAGTACTTC.

CDR3 sequence reads: CASSVGYEQYF. DNA for the CDR3: TGTGCCAGCAGTGTCGGCTACGAGCAGTACTTC. This chain uses TRBV2 with TRBJ2-7; D gene ambiguous. Trimming took off 4 bases at V and 3 bases at J, with 4 bases between the two ends. CDR1 and CDR2 from the germline V gene are SNHLY and FYNNEI. The CDR3 is 11 residues long.

The rearrangement joins TRBV19 to TRBJ2-5, with TRBD1 matching 7 bases. CDR3 length: 13 residues. CDR1 is LNHDA and CDR2 is SQIVND in the germline V gene (reference sequence). Losses at the gene ends were 4 bases for V and 4 bases for J; bases not matched to a gene: 3. In nucleotides, the CDR3 is TGTGCCAGTAGTACCCGGGACAGAGAGACCCAGTACTTC. This translates into CASSTRDRETQYF.

The V gene is TRBV7-3, the J gene TRBJ1-1, with D perhaps TRBD1 (5 bases). The length of the CDR3 is 13 residues. With 3 bases removed from V and 5 bases from J, the gap between germline ends came to 10 bases. Germline loops: CDR1 SGHTA, CDR2 FQGTGA. This chain's CDR3 is CASSLGLGTEAFF. CDR3 nucleotides: TGTGCCAGCAGCTTGGGACTCGGGACTGAAGCTTTCTTT.

The chain combines TRBV7-9 with TRBJ2-5, with TRBD2 as a possible D gene (5 bases). Trimming removed 1 base at V and 7 bases at J, with 7 bases between. The CDR3 is 12 residues long. Germline V lookup: CDR1 SEHNR, CDR2 FQNEAQ (reference sequence). DNA of the CDR3: TGTGCCAGCAGCTTAGACGGAGGGACCCAGTACTTC. This translates into CASSLDGGTQYF.

V and J are TRBV28 and TRBJ1-5, with 10 positions matching TRBD1. The CDR3 contains 15 residues. V lost 5 bases, J lost 6 bases, and 7 bases stayed unmatched. Germline V lookup: CDR1 MDHEN, CDR2 SYDVKM. In DNA form, the CDR3 reads TGTGCCAGCAGTCGGACAGGGGGTTTGGGTCAGCCCCAGCATTTT. Residues: CASSRTGGLGQPQHF.

The chain uses TRBV10-3 and TRBJ1-2; no clear D gene. From germline, CDR1 is ENHRY and CDR2 SYGVKD. V gave up 7 bases and J gave up 6 bases, with 9 bases separating them. The CDR3 runs to 11 residues. CDR3 bases: TGTGCCATCATGATCGGGGATGGCTACACCTTC. Translated, it gives CAIMIGDGYTF.

The chain carries TRBV5-1 and TRBJ2-7; 11 bases align to TRBD2. The CDR3 has 16 amino acids. The germline V gene has CDR1 SGHRS and CDR2 YFSETQ. V trimming: 4 bases; J trimming: 1 base; junction bases outside the gene matches: 7. CDR3 coding DNA: TGCGCCAGCAGCCCGGTGGCTAGCGGGGGGTCCTACGAGCAGTACTTC. Its translation: CASSPVASGGSYEQYF. Using reference TRBV5-1 and TRBJ2-7 for the parts outside the CDR3, the full variable domain is KAGVTQTPRYLIKTRGQQVTLSCSPISGHRSVSWYQQTPGQGLQFLFEYFSETQRNKGNFPGRFSGRQFSNSRSEMNVSTLELGDSALYLCASSPVASGGSYEQYFGPGTRLTVT.

The chain links TRBV6-1 to TRBJ2-1; TRBD2 matches 7 bases. Per germline, CDR1 MNHNS and CDR2 SASEGT. The junction had 7 bases not matched to a gene; V was cut back by 6 bases and J by 5 bases. This CDR3 contains 14 residues. CDR3 residues: CASRRTRVDNEQFF. The CDR3 DNA reads as TGTGCCAGCAGGAGGACTAGGGTCGACAATGAGCAGTTCTTC.

This chain links TRBV30 with TRBJ2-1; TRBD1 might be the D (6 bases). The length of the CDR3 is 15 residues. Trimming cost V 1 base and J 3 bases, with 13 bases left between them. The germline CDR1 and CDR2 sequences are GTSNPN and SVGIG (reference sequence). CDR3: CAWSAGTRVYNEQFF. CDR3 DNA sequence: TGTGCCTGGAGTGCCGGGACAAGGGTCTACAATGAGCAGTTCTTC.

The chain uses TRBV6-5 and TRBJ1-2, with 8 bases fitting TRBD1. Trimming removed 6 bases from V and 6 bases from J; junction bases left unmatched: 9. Germline V lookup: CDR1 MNHEY, CDR2 SVGAGI. CDR3 length: 14 residues. CDR3 DNA: TGTGCCAGCAGCCAGACAGGGGCGGTAGATGGCTACACCTTC. Amino acid sequence: CASSQTGAVDGYTF.

This rearrangement joins TRBV10-1 to TRBJ2-5; perhaps TRBD2 as D (6 bases). The CDR3 loop spans 13 amino acids. V lost 6 bases to trimming and J lost 0 bases, with 8 bases between them. Germline lookup yields CDR1 WNHNN and CDR2 SYGVQD (reference sequence). The CDR3 reads CASSRGNQETQYF. The CDR3 DNA reads as TGCGCCAGCAGCCGGGGGAACCAAGAGACCCAGTACTTC.

The gene calls are TRBV7-3 and TRBJ1-4; D might be TRBD1 (6 bases). V was shortened by 7 bases and J by 11 bases, with 14 bases between the two germline ends. The CDR3 extends over 12 amino acids. Per germline, CDR1 SGHTA and CDR2 FQGTGA. The CDR3 region is CASIEDRKKLFF. The CDR3 region has the DNA TGTGCCAGCATCGAAGACAGGAAGAAACTGTTTTTT.

This clone showed up just once. V is TRBV7-9 and J is TRBJ2-5, with 12 bases lining up with TRBD2. The J call may be mistaken, given a closer DNA end match to TRBJ2-7. Germline assignment: CDR1 SEHNR and CDR2 FQNEAQ (reference sequence). CDR3 length: 16 residues. The CDR3 is CASSPGLAGPSYEQYF. In DNA form, the CDR3 reads TGTGCCAGCAGCCCGGGACTAGCGGGTCCCTCCTACGAGCAGTACTTC.

V and J are TRBV5-4 and TRBJ2-5; 11 bases agree with TRBD1. V trimming: 3 bases; J trimming: 5 bases; junction bases outside the gene matches: 6. This CDR3 spans 15 amino acids. Germline V gene sequence: CDR1 SGHNT, CDR2 YYREEE (reference sequence). The CDR3 loop is CASSYSDRGLETQYF. CDR3 in DNA: TGTGCCAGCAGCTATTCGGACAGGGGGCTGGAGACCCAGTACTTC.

The chain joins TRBV4-1 to TRBJ2-1; TRBD1 might be the D (5 bases). Germline values: CDR1 MGHRA, CDR2 YSYEKL. This CDR3 is 15 amino acids long. The germline V and J ends were trimmed by 4 bases and 8 bases, with 18 bases remaining between them. CDR3 coding DNA: TGCGCCAGCAGCCCTTCCAGGGATTTCGGTTATGAGCAGTTCTTC. This translates into CASSPSRDFGYEQFF.

The chain links TRBV4-2 to TRBJ2-1, with 11 bases identical to TRBD2. This CDR3 spans 16 amino acids. J lost 3 bases, V lost 3 bases, and 4 bases had no gene match. Germline CDR1 reads LGHNA; CDR2 reads YNFKEQ. The CDR3 DNA reads TGTGCCAGCAGCCAGACCCTAGCGGGGGGCTACAATGAGCAGTTCTTC. This codes for CASSQTLAGGYNEQFF.

The chain joins TRBV6-5 to TRBJ2-7, with 8 positions matching TRBD1. The ends lost 7 bases at V and 6 bases at J; junction bases unmatched: 8. The CDR3 runs 13 residues. Germline V gene sequence: CDR1 MNHEY, CDR2 SVGAGI. CDR3 DNA: TGTGCCAGCACTGCGGACAGGGCGAGCGAGCAGTACTTC. It encodes CASTADRASEQYF.

The V call is TRBV5-4, the J call TRBJ2-1; TRBD1 matches 8 bases. Germline loops: CDR1 SGHNT, CDR2 YYREEE (reference sequence). The CDR3 runs 15 residues. With 5 bases clipped from V and 5 bases from J, the junction kept 9 bases outside the gene matches. CDR3 sequence (DNA): TGTGCCAGCAGTCTGGATGGGACAGGAGACAATGAGCAGTTCTTC. Translating it yields CASSLDGTGDNEQFF.

This clone was picked up a small number of times. The chain employs TRBV30 and TRBJ2-1; the match to TRBD2 covers 12 bases. Trimming cost V 3 bases and J 11 bases; bases outside gene matches: 8. CDR3 length: 14 residues. Looked up from germline, CDR1 is GTSNPN and CDR2 is SVGIG (reference sequence). Here the CDR3 reads CAWSTGTSGSQQFF. DNA for the CDR3: TGTGCCTGGAGCACCGGGACTAGCGGGTCTCAGCAGTTCTTC.